Listed here is a single T cell receptor beta chain. Its specificity is not known. The sample is drawn from a study of T cells after yellow fever vaccination. Study summary: SMART-Seq v4 Ultra Low Input prepared libraries from low-cell fractions.

MiXCR was run by TCRdb on the 5' RACE reads, yielding one entry per CDR3 protein. The repertoire holds roughly 170,000 distinct CDR3 sequences, with 7% to 10% as singletons. Per germline, CDR1 SGDLS and CDR2 YYNGEE. V was pared by 4 bases and J by 5 bases, with 11 bases between. This CDR3 is built from 13 residues. Study-level results: Few clonotypes appeared in both CD4 and CD8 compartments. Repertoires sorted by FACS could include abundant clonotypes that are contaminants from the bulk population.

This specimen consisted of CD8+ T cells sorted from PBMCs, obtained 45 days after the yellow fever booster vaccination. This TCR came from a man aged 18 to 29 who received the YFV17D yellow fever vaccine. The chain joins TRBV9 to TRBJ2-3; unclear D gene. CDR3 in DNA: TGTGCCAGCAGCTACGCCCAAGAAGATACGCAGTATTTT. It yields the protein CASSYAQEDTQYF. Looking up the rest from reference TRBV9 and TRBJ2-3 gives the full variable domain: DSGVTQTPKHLITATGQRVTLRCSPRSGDLSVYWYQQSLDQGLQFLIQYYNGEERAKGNILERFSAQQFPDLHSELNLSSLELGDSALYFCASSYAQEDTQYFGPGTRLTVL.